This paragraph covers one TCR beta chain sequence. No antigen is known for it. The time point was: after dendritic cell vaccination, including at tumor progression/relapse. The immunoSEQ assay amplified TCRB CDR3 from up to roughly 2 ug DNA. The data were produced by immunoSEQ multiplex PCR, yet TCRdb's version contains in-frame clones alone and is incomplete. The sample records roughly 100,000 clones, around 90% being singletons. CDR1 is SNHLY, CDR2 FYNNEI, per germline. The CDR3 contains 15 residues. V lost 2 bases, J lost 8 bases, and 9 bases stayed unmatched. The data originate from a study of glioma-infiltrating T cells after dendritic cell vaccination. Study-level points and caveats: Longer survival after dendritic cell vaccination followed higher pretreatment TIL content.

This material consisted of blood, taken after dendritic cell vaccination. This chain joins TRBV2 and TRBJ1-2; TRBD1 matches at 9 bases. The TCR sequence derives from a human donor with glioblastoma. As DNA, the CDR3 is TGTGCCAGCAGTGAAACGGACAGGGGCCTAGGGGGCTACACCTTC. Residues: CASSETDRGLGGYTF.